This TCR beta chain was retrieved from a study of cytomegalovirus exposure and HLA in healthy donors. Points on this clone: At the DNA level, this CDR3 is encoded by other sequences in the same sample as well.

PCR involved 60 Vbeta and 13 Jbeta primers. The data were produced by immunoSEQ multiplex PCR, yet TCRdb's version contains in-frame clones alone and is incomplete. The table lists 100,000 or so clones, around 75% of them singletons. The CDR3 totals 15 residues. The V gene's germline CDR1 is SQVTM and CDR2 ANQGSEA. V lost 8 bases, J lost 5 bases, and 13 bases stayed unmatched. This TCR came from a man aged 25-40 years in good health and CMV-seropositive. This chain links TRBV29-1 with TRBJ2-5; 11 bases align to TRBD2. The material sequenced was PBMCs. CDR3: CSFRPIAGGGETQYF. The CDR3 DNA reads as TGCAGCTTTCGACCGATAGCGGGGGGGGGTGAGACCCAGTACTTC.